This T cell receptor beta chain stems from a study of T cell responses to AZD1222 COVID-19 vaccine. Overall study results and limits: Donor demographics were predominantly white British with a female majority; clonal diversity may be underestimated. Only 5 or 6 individuals given AZD1222 were seropositive at baseline.

Generated by immunoSEQ multiplex PCR, the TCRdb table keeps only in-frame clones and is missing some. The sample has some 99,000 clones, around 87% seen once. The V gene's germline CDR1 is SGHRS and CDR2 YFSETQ. The CDR3 is 13 residues long. V lost 4 bases and J lost 11, with 18 bases in between. To note about this clone: Its antigen is unknown.

The chain is built from TRBV5-1 and TRBJ1-1, with D tentatively TRBD1 (6 bases). The sequences come from peripheral blood, collected 28 days after the second AZD1222 dose. This TCR was sampled from an adult who received the AZD1222 COVID-19 vaccine. The CDR3 region has the DNA TGCGCCAGCAGCCCGGACACTCCAAGGGGGGCTTTCTTT. Its protein product is CASSPDTPRGAFF.